These 27 T cell receptor beta chains were all obtained from the same sample, sequenced in a study of technical replicates of blood from a few donors. Repertoires were generated with immunoSEQ multiplex PCR, while TCRdb's copy carries only in-frame clones and drops some. Among 100,000 or so clones listed, 96% were seen once. The sequenced sample consisted of T cells isolated from PBMCs. These receptors were collected from a human donor in good health.

This rearrangement joins TRBV19 to TRBJ1-1; possibly TRBD1 for D (6 bases). This CDR3 contains 14 residues. The V and J ends lost 6 bases and 0 bases respectively, with 11 bases between them. Germline V gene lookup returns CDR1 LNHDA and CDR2 SQIVND (reference sequence). Here the CDR3 reads CASREGGMNTEAFF. DNA for the CDR3: TGTGCCAGTAGAGAGGGGGGGATGAACACTGAAGCTTTCTTT.

V gene TRBV15 combines with J gene TRBJ1-1, with D possibly being TRBD1 (5 bases). V lost 1 base and J lost 2, with 5 bases in between. The CDR3 is 13 residues long. The germline gives CDR1 LNHNV, CDR2 YYDKDF (reference sequence). DNA of the CDR3: TGTGCCACCAGCAGAGGGGGCAACACTGAAGCTTTCTTT. Translating gives CATSRGGNTEAFF.

This clone has a handful of counts. The chain is built from TRBV6-6 and TRBJ2-1; 8 bases are shared with TRBD1. The germline V gene encodes CDR1 MNHNY and CDR2 SVGAGI (reference sequence). CDR3 length equals 15 residues. V shed 0 bases and J 5 bases; nucleotides not matched to a gene: 3. The CDR3, as DNA: TGTGCCAGCAGTTACTCTCTACAGGGGGACAATGAGCAGTTCTTC. It translates to CASSYSLQGDNEQFF.

This clone showed up just once. The genes are TRBV27 and TRBJ2-7; weak D call: TRBD2 (5 bases). Trimming removed 2 bases from V and 3 bases from J, with 11 bases in between. The V gene's germline CDR1 is MNHEY and CDR2 SMNVEV (reference sequence). This CDR3 has 14 residues. This CDR3 reads CASSLARGVYEQYF. CDR3 bases: TGTGCCAGCAGTTTAGCCCGGGGAGTCTACGAGCAGTACTTC.

The V and J genes are TRBV28 and TRBJ1-2, with 8 nucleotides matching TRBD1. The J segment lost 4 bases and the V segment lost 2 bases, leaving 0 bases of the junction unmatched. The V gene's germline CDR1 is MDHEN and CDR2 SYDVKM. The length of the CDR3 is 13 residues. The CDR3 sequence: CASSLGQGYGYTF. The CDR3 DNA sequence: TGTGCCAGCAGTTTAGGACAGGGCTATGGCTACACCTTC.

J is TRBJ2-1 and V is TRBV7-2; D remains unclear. V gave up 1 base and J gave up 9 bases, with 10 bases separating them. Per germline, CDR1 SGHTA and CDR2 FQGNSA. The CDR3 is 13 residues long. The CDR3 DNA reads as TGTGCCAGCAGCTTAGTGCTAGGCGGTGAGCAGTTCTTC. It translates to CASSLVLGGEQFF.

The chain is built from TRBV6-4 and TRBJ2-3; 13 nucleotides agree with TRBD2. The CDR3 runs 15 residues. Germline values: CDR1 MRHNA, CDR2 SNTAGT. The ends lost 3 bases at V and 3 bases at J; junction bases unmatched: 0. CDR3 sequence reads: CASSETSGRTDTQYF. The CDR3 DNA reads TGTGCCAGCAGTGAGACTAGCGGGAGGACAGATACGCAGTATTTT.

The gene calls are TRBV28 and TRBJ2-6; D may be TRBD1 (6 bases). The germline V and J ends were trimmed by 6 bases and 2 bases, with 11 bases remaining between them. The CDR3 spans 15 residues. Germline V CDR1 and CDR2: MDHEN, SYDVKM. The CDR3 sequence is CASRRTGTGANVLTF. Written as DNA, the CDR3 is TGTGCCAGCAGGAGAACAGGGACTGGGGCCAACGTCCTGACTTTC.

The J gene is TRBJ2-1, the V gene TRBV9; maybe TRBD2 (5 bases). Germline V CDR1 and CDR2: SGDLS, YYNGEE. The CDR3 covers 15 residues. Trimming left V 1 base short and J 0 bases short, with 8 bases between. The CDR3: CASSVSGSSYNEQFF. Written as DNA, the CDR3 is TGTGCCAGCAGCGTAAGTGGGAGCTCCTACAATGAGCAGTTCTTC. The whole variable domain, remainder taken from reference TRBV9 and TRBJ2-1, is DSGVTQTPKHLITATGQRVTLRCSPRSGDLSVYWYQQSLDQGLQFLIQYYNGEERAKGNILERFSAQQFPDLHSELNLSSLELGDSALYFCASSVSGSSYNEQFFGPGTRLTVL.

CDR3 bases: TGTGCCAGCAGTTCGGACAGGAGAGGAGAAAAACTGTTTTTT. Translating it yields CASSSDRRGEKLFF. The genes are TRBV6-1 and TRBJ1-4; 7 bases map to TRBD1. Germline V gene data show CDR1 as MNHNS and CDR2 as SASEGT. The CDR3 has 14 residues. Trimming at V came to 5 bases and at J to 8 bases, leaving 8 bases not matched to a gene.

Of note for this clone: Other DNA sequences of this sample code for an identical CDR3. This rearrangement joins TRBV7-9 to TRBJ2-1, with a weak D call TRBD2 (5 bases). The CDR3 sequence is 14 residues long. V lost 5 bases and J lost 0, with 8 bases in between. Germline CDR1 reads SEHNR; CDR2 reads FQNEAQ (reference sequence). The CDR3 spells CASSPGGSYNEQFF. DNA for the CDR3: TGTGCCAGCAGCCCAGGAGGCTCCTACAATGAGCAGTTCTTC.

The chain couples TRBV5-1 to TRBJ2-3; D may be TRBD1 (7 bases). The CDR3 loop spans 16 amino acids. Germline V lookup: CDR1 SGHRS, CDR2 YFSETQ. Between the trimmed V and J ends, which lost 4 bases and 2 bases, there was a span of 17 bases. The CDR3 DNA follows: TGCGCCAGCAGCCGGGGGACAGACAGCCTCACAGATACGCAGTATTTT. The encoded protein is CASSRGTDSLTDTQYF.

This clone turned up a few times. The V and J genes are TRBV7-2 and TRBJ2-1; 8 bases are shared with TRBD2. Germline loops: CDR1 SGHTA, CDR2 FQGNSA. V trimming: 5 bases; J trimming: 5 bases; junction bases outside the gene matches: 8. The CDR3 runs to 15 residues. The CDR3 bases are TGTGCCAGCAGCCGGGGGACTAGTTCTCACAATGAGCAGTTCTTC. It codes for CASSRGTSSHNEQFF.

The chain couples TRBV7-2 to TRBJ1-3; D remains ambiguous. CDR3 length equals 19 residues. V gave up 0 bases and J gave up 3 bases, with 21 bases separating them. Germline V lookup: CDR1 SGHTA, CDR2 FQGNSA. The CDR3 DNA reads TGTGCCAGCAGCTTAGCGCCTTTGTCACCCGGAGCCTATGGAAACACCATATATTTT. It yields the protein CASSLAPLSPGAYGNTIYF.

V is TRBV9 and J is TRBJ2-2; no clear D. Trimming removed 5 bases from V and 4 bases from J, with 12 bases in between. The germline V gene encodes CDR1 SGDLS and CDR2 YYNGEE. CDR3 length: 14 residues. CDR3: CASRGGHGTGELFF. In nucleotides, the CDR3 is TGTGCCAGCAGAGGCGGTCATGGCACCGGGGAGCTGTTTTTT.

The chain recombines TRBV7-9 with TRBJ2-7, with 8 bases that match TRBD1. Germline loops: CDR1 SEHNR, CDR2 FQNEAQ (reference sequence). The CDR3 runs to 14 residues. The ends lost 6 bases at V and 2 bases at J; junction bases unmatched: 6. The CDR3 here is CASRGTGPTYEQYF. In DNA, the CDR3 is TGTGCCAGCAGGGGGACAGGACCGACCTACGAGCAGTACTTC.

For this clone: In the same sample, other DNA sequences code for this CDR3. The chain links TRBV6-1 to TRBJ1-1; TRBD1 might be the D (5 bases). V gave up 6 bases and J gave up 4 bases, with 12 bases separating them. Germline-derived CDR1 and CDR2 are MNHNS and SASEGT. There are 13 residues in the CDR3. Written as DNA, the CDR3 is TGTGCCAGCAGCGCCGTGGGGGGCACTGAAGCTTTCTTT. Translated, it gives CASSAVGGTEAFF.

Comments on this clone: The germline gene is not matched at one end of the junction; a read error may be the cause. The gene calls are TRBV7-7 and TRBJ2-1, with TRBD2 matching over 9 bases. In germline, CDR1 is SSHAT, CDR2 FNYEAQ (reference sequence). The CDR3 totals 14 residues. CDR3: CASSGGTGGNEQFF. CDR3 bases: TGTGCTAGCAGCGGGGGGACTGGGGGGAATGAGCAGTTCTTC.

The chain links TRBV28 to TRBJ1-2, with D maybe TRBD1 (5 bases). This CDR3 comprises 15 residues. The V end was cut by 2 bases, the J end by 5 bases, with 15 bases between. Germline CDR1 reads MDHEN; CDR2 reads SYDVKM. The CDR3 is CASSLIVPGSYGYTF. The CDR3 DNA sequence: TGTGCCAGCAGTTTAATTGTGCCAGGGTCTTATGGCTACACCTTC.

This chain connects TRBV7-9 to TRBJ2-5; 8 bases line up with TRBD1. With 4 bases clipped from V and 5 bases from J, the junction kept 0 bases outside the gene matches. Germline values: CDR1 SEHNR, CDR2 FQNEAQ (reference sequence). The CDR3 consists of 12 residues. CDR3: CASSWDRETQYF. DNA of the CDR3: TGTGCCAGCAGCTGGGACAGGGAGACCCAGTACTTC.

The V call is TRBV9, the J call TRBJ1-2, with D hard to call. CDR1 and CDR2 (germline): SGDLS, YYNGEE. This CDR3 spans 11 amino acids. V shed 5 bases and J shed 8 bases, with 10 bases lying between them. CDR3 nucleotide sequence: TGTGCCAGCAGTAACTCTCGAGGCTACACCTTC. This gives the protein CASSNSRGYTF.

Worth noting for this clone: Given the absence of the conserved phenylalanine or tryptophan at the CDR3 end, a read error is likely. The limits of the CDR3 on the DNA are not certain, so only TCRdb's listed CDR3 is given. The chain uses TRBV11-2 and TRBJ2-4; the DNA was not used to check the table's D call, TRBD2. The CDR3 spans 13 residues, counting both ends. Looked up from germline, CDR1 is SGHAT and CDR2 is FQNNGV. CDR3 sequence reads: CASSSGLAGGMVT.

This chain uses TRBV6-5 with TRBJ1-2, with unresolved D. V lost 6 bases, J lost 8 bases, and 19 bases lay in between. Germline V gives CDR1 MNHEY, CDR2 SVGAGI. The CDR3 has 14 amino acids. The CDR3, as DNA: TGTGCCAGCAGGGTCGGCCGCGGCGTTCACGGCTACACCTTC. Protein: CASRVGRGVHGYTF.

The chain combines TRBV30 with TRBJ1-5; D remains unclear. V lost 0 bases, J lost 7 bases, and 7 bases lay in between. From germline, CDR1 is GTSNPN and CDR2 SVGIG (reference sequence). The CDR3 has 12 residues. The CDR3, as DNA: TGTGCCTGGAGTGTACGAGGGCAGCCCCAGCATTTT. It encodes CAWSVRGQPQHF.

The chain links TRBV19 to TRBJ1-5; no definite D call. The V gene lost 7 bases and the J gene lost 3 bases, with 22 bases spanning the gap. CDR3 length: 17 amino acids. The germline CDR1 and CDR2 sequences are LNHDA and SQIVND (reference sequence). The CDR3 bases are TGTGCCAGTATAGGGTATTGGGGAGGAGGAAACAATCAGCCCCAGCATTTT. This gives the protein CASIGYWGGGNNQPQHF.

This chain uses TRBV7-8 with TRBJ2-7; 11 positions agree with TRBD2. This CDR3 comprises 14 residues. CDR1 SGHVS and CDR2 FQNEAQ come from the germline V gene. Trimming cost V 6 bases and J 2 bases; bases outside gene matches: 3. CDR3 DNA sequence: TGTGCCAGCAGGACACTAGCGGGAGCCTACGAGCAGTACTTC. It specifies CASRTLAGAYEQYF.

The chain links TRBV19 to TRBJ1-1; D gene unclear. CDR1 is LNHDA and CDR2 is SQIVND in the germline V gene (reference sequence). The CDR3 has 15 amino acids. Between the trimmed V and J ends, which lost 3 bases and 0 bases, there was a span of 11 bases. In nucleotides, the CDR3 is TGTGCCAGTAGTATCCAACTGACTATGAACACTGAAGCTTTCTTT. Protein product: CASSIQLTMNTEAFF. Supplemented by reference TRBV19 and TRBJ1-1, the full variable domain reads DGGITQSPKYLFRKEGQNVTLSCEQNLNHDAMYWYRQDPGQGLRLIYYSQIVNDFQKGDIAEGYSVSREKKESFPLTVTSAQKNPTAFYLCASSIQLTMNTEAFFGQGTRLTVV.